This entry is about one T cell receptor beta chain. The antigen is undetermined. Sequencing was done on patients that had shown CD8+CD57+ cell expansion by flow cytometry. There was no therapy given to any patient before the blood sampling took place. Germline CDR1 reads SNHLY; CDR2 reads FYNNEI. This CDR3 region has 13 residues. V gave up 6 bases and J gave up 3 bases, with 12 bases separating them. This sample stems from a study of CD8+CD57+ T cells in acquired aplastic anemia. Study-level information: On average, sorted CD4+ and CD8+ cells gave 3.2 ug of DNA.

Genomic DNA was employed as the template in profiling TCR beta VDJ and CDR3. TCRdb re-called the reads with MiXCR, one entry per CDR3 protein. Of 150,000 to 200,000 distinct CDR3 sequences detected, less than 50% appear once; the ten largest clones hold around a third. Study-level points and caveats: Sharing between patients and controls was observed for twenty-nine CD8+ CDR3 sequences. CD8+ Simpson's diversity in patients was not significantly different from that in controls.

The clonotype was recovered from a human donor with aplastic anemia. The chain joins TRBV2 to TRBJ2-7; D remains unclear. Sequenced sample: sorted CD4+, CD8+, or CD8+CD57+ T cells (not recorded which) from PBMCs. CDR3: CASRMTLSYEQYF. CDR3 sequence (DNA): TGTGCCAGCAGGATGACTTTGAGCTACGAGCAGTACTTC.